This T cell receptor beta chain was identified in a study of blood T cell repertoires in COVID-19. Study background: Specimens from acute and convalescent COVID-19 originated in the United States, Italy and Spain.

Trimming left V 7 bases short and J 8 bases short, with 17 bases between. This CDR3 has 13 amino acids. In germline, CDR1 is LNHDA, CDR2 SQIVND (reference sequence). Participants, about 18 to 100 years old, spanned around 25 US areas. People in the exposed group encountered a COVID-19 case within 2 weeks before entering the study. Libraries were prepared by immunoSEQ multiplex PCR; TCRdb keeps only in-frame clonotypes and omits some of them. The sample shows more than 150,000 clones, more than 75% of them seen only once. The sequenced sample consisted of PBMCs or T cells enriched from blood (not recorded which). The sequence was obtained from a man aged 60 to 69 who had been exposed to COVID-19. The chain employs TRBV19 and TRBJ1-2, with a tentative D call TRBD1 (5 bases). DNA of the CDR3: TGTGCCAGTACACCCGCCAGGGAAGGAGGCTACACCTTC. Translated: CASTPAREGGYTF.